This T cell receptor beta chain comes out of a study of vaccination and CD4 T cells after COVID-19. The CDR3 is 19 residues long. Germline V gene sequence: CDR1 DFQATT, CDR2 SNEGSKA (reference sequence). Trimming left V 3 bases short and J 0 bases short, with 24 bases between. Treatment of the sample: approximately nine-day PBMC culture with coronavirus spike peptide pools or control peptides (ViraFEST assay). IL-2 at roughly 10 IU/ml and peptide pools at approximately 10 ug/ml were added to PBMCs cultured at around 2 million per well. Oncomine TCR Beta short-read sequencing was applied to DNA from cultured CD4+ T cells. TCRdb passed the PCR reads through MiXCR, listing each CDR3 protein once. The sample lists around 15,000 distinct CDR3 sequences; about 35% were seen once. About this clonotype: Antigen: not known.

The chain combines TRBV20-1 with TRBJ1-3; D gene uncertain. This clonotype originated in a human donor with COVID-19. Input material: cultured CD4+ T cells from blood. This CDR3 reads CSASELGREYRSSGNTIYF. For the CDR3, the DNA is TGCAGTGCTAGCGAATTAGGGCGGGAATACAGAAGCTCTGGAAACACCATATATTTT.